Shown below are 23 T cell receptor beta chains from a single sample sequenced in a study of cytomegalovirus exposure and HLA in healthy donors. The PCR had 60 Vbeta and 13 Jbeta primers. The table came from immunoSEQ multiplex PCR; TCRdb's copy has only in-frame clones and leaves some out. The data contain tens of thousands of clones, roughly two thirds of them seen just once; the ten biggest clones take up approximately 6.9%. The specimen was PBMCs. These receptor sequences come from a woman aged 45 to 65 in good health and CMV-seropositive.

V is TRBV7-9 and J is TRBJ2-1, with 9 bases that match TRBD1. The CDR3 length is 16 residues. Germline CDR1 SEHNR, CDR2 FQNEAQ (reference sequence). V lost 5 bases, J lost 4 bases, and 9 bases stayed unmatched. The CDR3 sequence: CASSGSGTGPYNEQFF. The CDR3 DNA reads TGTGCCAGCAGCGGTTCCGGGACAGGGCCATACAATGAGCAGTTCTTC.

This sequence joins TRBV19 and TRBJ2-7, with 9 positions matching TRBD1. Per the germline V gene, CDR1 is LNHDA and CDR2 is SQIVND (reference sequence). Germline trimming cut 9 bases from V and 4 bases from J; bases unmatched to any gene: 10. The CDR3 has 14 amino acids. The CDR3 region has the DNA TGTGCCAGCAAACGGGATGACAGGGGGTACGAGCAGTACTTC. This sequence encodes CASKRDDRGYEQYF.

This chain connects TRBV28 to TRBJ2-1; TRBD1 aligns across 8 bases. With 2 bases clipped from V and 8 bases from J, the junction kept 11 bases outside the gene matches. CDR3 size: 16 residues. CDR1 is MDHEN and CDR2 is SYDVKM in the germline V gene. CDR3 coding DNA: TGTGCCAGCAGTTTAGAGACAGGGGCGAACGGGGATGAGCAGTTCTTC. This encodes CASSLETGANGDEQFF.

This clone was seen more than once but under ten times. The J gene is TRBJ2-7, the V gene TRBV7-8; the D gene is possibly TRBD2 (6 bases). Germline V gives CDR1 SGHVS, CDR2 FQNEAQ. The CDR3 is made up of 13 amino acids. Trimming stripped 3 bases from V and 3 bases from J, with 9 bases between. Here the CDR3 DNA reads TGTGCCAGCAGCTTCGGGAGAGACTACGAGCAGTACGTC. Translating gives CASSFGRDYEQYV.

The V gene is TRBV5-1, the J gene TRBJ1-2; D may be TRBD1 (5 bases). V dropped 3 bases and J dropped 2 bases, with 14 bases sitting between them. CDR1 is SGHRS, CDR2 YFSETQ, per germline. The CDR3 extends over 15 amino acids. DNA of the CDR3: TGCGCCAGCAGCTCCGGAGTGGGGGGGAACTATGGCTACACCTTC. Its translation is CASSSGVGGNYGYTF.

This clone appeared a single time. The J gene is TRBJ2-3, the V gene TRBV7-3; 9 bases are shared with TRBD1. The CDR3 is 16 residues long. Trimming at V came to 2 bases and at J to 11 bases, leaving 14 bases not matched to a gene. Germline CDR1 reads SGHTA; CDR2 reads FQGTGA. The CDR3 sequence: CASSLGHSGQGILQYF. CDR3 coding DNA: TGTGCCAGCAGCTTAGGACACAGCGGACAGGGGATACTGCAGTATTTT.

J is TRBJ2-7 and V is TRBV28; a possible D gene is TRBD1 (6 bases). Germline V gene sequence: CDR1 MDHEN, CDR2 SYDVKM. V gave up 4 bases and J gave up 2 bases, with 18 bases separating them. This CDR3 is built from 16 residues. The CDR3 loop is CASSSYPRGRTYEQYF. As DNA, the CDR3 is TGTGCCAGCAGTTCGTACCCCAGGGGCCGAACCTACGAGCAGTACTTC.

The rearrangement uses TRBV5-1 and TRBJ2-1, with 11 bases lining up with TRBD1. Germline lookup yields CDR1 SGHRS and CDR2 YFSETQ. CDR3 size: 15 residues. J lost 4 bases, V lost 3 bases, and 3 bases had no gene match. The CDR3 sequence: CASSYGQGAYNEQFF. The CDR3 DNA reads as TGCGCCAGCAGCTACGGACAGGGGGCATACAATGAGCAGTTCTTC. The full variable domain, its missing parts supplied by reference TRBV5-1 and TRBJ2-1, is KAGVTQTPRYLIKTRGQQVTLSCSPISGHRSVSWYQQTPGQGLQFLFEYFSETQRNKGNFPGRFSGRQFSNSRSEMNVSTLELGDSALYLCASSYGQGAYNEQFFGPGTRLTVL.

The V and J genes are TRBV11-2 and TRBJ1-4; maybe TRBD1 (6 bases). CDR3 length: 17 residues. V lost 0 bases, J lost 10 bases, and 21 bases lay in between. The germline V gene encodes CDR1 SGHAT and CDR2 FQNNGV. CDR3 in DNA: TGTGCCAGCAGCTTAGATGGGAGACAGGTTCGATTGCTAAAACTGTTTTTT. Protein: CASSLDGRQVRLLKLFF.

In its sample, this clone was seen a few times. The V call is TRBV7-9, the J call TRBJ1-1; D is undetermined. Trimming took off 0 bases at V and 5 bases at J, with 4 bases between the two ends. Germline-derived CDR1 and CDR2 are SEHNR and FQNEAQ (reference sequence). This CDR3 spans 12 amino acids. In nucleotides, the CDR3 is TGTGCCAGCAGCTTAGCAGAGACTGAAGCTTTCTTT. Translated: CASSLAETEAFF.

The count of this clone is one. This chain joins TRBV7-9 and TRBJ2-7; D is unclear. The V gene lost 5 bases and the J gene lost 0 bases, with 17 bases spanning the gap. In germline, CDR1 is SEHNR, CDR2 FQNEAQ (reference sequence). The CDR3 extends over 16 amino acids. This chain's CDR3 is CASSQSIGGSSYEQYF. The DNA for the CDR3 is TGTGCCAGCAGCCAATCCATTGGCGGTAGCTCCTACGAGCAGTACTTC.

The chain has TRBV11-2 and TRBJ1-5, with D hard to call. Trimming removed 5 bases at V and 5 bases at J, with 10 bases between. Germline CDR1 SGHAT, CDR2 FQNNGV. This CDR3 has 13 amino acids. CDR3 in DNA: TGTGCCAGCAGCCCCACGGGTTATCAGCCCCAGCATTTT. It specifies CASSPTGYQPQHF.

The chain carries TRBV4-1 and TRBJ1-2, with D maybe TRBD1 (6 bases). This CDR3 is 19 amino acids long. Germline V lookup: CDR1 MGHRA, CDR2 YSYEKL. Trimming removed 0 bases at V and 6 bases at J, with 26 bases between. The CDR3 DNA sequence: TGCGCCAGCAGCCAAGATGGGCAGGGGTACCCTAAACCCCGGGATGGCTACACCTTC. As protein: CASSQDGQGYPKPRDGYTF.

This chain links TRBV7-3 with TRBJ2-2, with D unresolved. The CDR3 runs 13 residues. Germline assignment: CDR1 SGHTA and CDR2 FQGTGA. Trimming took 3 bases from V and 2 from J, leaving 4 bases between them. The DNA for the CDR3 is TGTGCCAGCAGCTTTACTAACACCGGGGAGCTGTTTTTT. This sequence encodes CASSFTNTGELFF.

V and J are TRBV5-1 and TRBJ2-5; 9 positions match TRBD1. Losses at the gene ends were 0 bases for V and 1 base for J; bases not matched to a gene: 1. This CDR3 comprises 15 residues. The germline gives CDR1 SGHRS, CDR2 YFSETQ. The CDR3 DNA reads TGCGCCAGCAGCTTGGGGGGACAGGGCCAAGAGACCCAGTACTTC. It encodes CASSLGGQGQETQYF.

This chain connects TRBV6-1 to TRBJ1-6, with 9 positions matching TRBD1. This CDR3 comprises 14 residues. Germline trimming cut 6 bases from V and 10 bases from J; bases unmatched to any gene: 7. Germline lookup yields CDR1 MNHNS and CDR2 SASEGT. In nucleotides, the CDR3 is TGTGCCAGCAGCCGGGGACAGGGCGGATCACCCCTCCACTTT. The encoded protein is CASSRGQGGSPLHF.

This chain uses TRBV11-1 with TRBJ2-3, with D possibly TRBD2 on 6 matching bases. Germline V lookup: CDR1 SGHAT, CDR2 FQDESV (reference sequence). Trimming removed 2 bases from V and 0 bases from J, with 9 bases in between. This CDR3 comprises 15 residues. CDR3 DNA sequence: TGTGCCAGCAGCTTATTCCGGGGGAGCACAGATACGCAGTATTTT. Translated: CASSLFRGSTDTQYF.

The genes are TRBV19 and TRBJ1-2; possible D gene TRBD1, 5 bases. The CDR3 consists of 15 residues. Germline loops: CDR1 LNHDA, CDR2 SQIVND (reference sequence). Trimming pared 3 bases from V and 2 bases from J, leaving 13 bases between. This CDR3 reads CASSIVGTANYGYTF. The CDR3 DNA sequence: TGTGCCAGTAGTATTGTTGGGACTGCGAACTATGGCTACACCTTC.

As to this clone: Other nucleotide sequences in the sample specify the same CDR3. This chain links TRBV28 with TRBJ1-2, with 8 bases lining up with TRBD1. Trimming took 3 bases from V and 7 from J; bases not matched to a gene: 4. This CDR3 is 13 amino acids long. The germline V gene encodes CDR1 MDHEN and CDR2 SYDVKM. CDR3 bases: TGTGCCAGCAGTTTGGACAGGGAGCGTGGCTACACCTTC. Its protein is CASSLDRERGYTF.

The chain is built from TRBV2 and TRBJ2-5, with TRBD2 matching over 7 bases. The trim removed 7 bases at V and 0 bases at J, leaving 5 bases unmatched. The CDR3 has 14 residues. CDR1 and CDR2 (germline): SNHLY, FYNNEI. The CDR3 DNA reads TGTGCCAGCACTAGCGGCGATTACCAAGAGACCCAGTACTTC. This codes for CASTSGDYQETQYF.

This chain joins TRBV13 and TRBJ1-5; D is perhaps TRBD1 (5 bases). V was clipped by 0 bases and J by 6 bases, with 9 bases between them. This CDR3 has 14 residues. Germline loops: CDR1 PRHDT, CDR2 FYEKMQ (reference sequence). This CDR3 is CASSLGTGAQPQHF. The DNA for the CDR3 is TGTGCCAGCAGCTTAGGTACTGGGGCTCAGCCCCAGCATTTT.

The rearrangement links TRBV28 to TRBJ1-3; D unresolved. The germline V gene has CDR1 MDHEN and CDR2 SYDVKM. The CDR3 is 14 residues long. Trimming took 7 bases from V and 0 from J, leaving 10 bases between them. The CDR3 DNA follows: TGTGCCAGCACCCCTACCGGCTCTGGAAACACCATATATTTT. This gives the protein CASTPTGSGNTIYF.

This chain uses TRBV28 with TRBJ1-2; TRBD1 matches 10 bases. Germline assignment: CDR1 MDHEN and CDR2 SYDVKM. The CDR3 has 15 residues. Losses at the gene ends were 3 bases for V and 3 bases for J; bases not matched to a gene: 4. DNA of the CDR3: TGTGCCAGCAGTTTTCAGGGACAGGGGTACTATGGCTACACCTTC. Its translation: CASSFQGQGYYGYTF.